This is a list of T cell receptor beta chains from one sample in a study of T cells in Graves' hyperthyroidism and ophthalmopathy. TCRdb passed the multiplex PCR reads through MiXCR, listing each CDR3 protein once. The sample includes 280,000 or so distinct CDR3 sequences, about 25% of them seen just once. The sequencing input was blood. The receptors stem from a man aged 35 to 55 with Graves' hyperthyroidism that later progressed to Graves' ophthalmopathy. The CDR3 runs from the conserved cysteine through the conserved F or W.

v_call cdr3_aa
TRBV7-8 CASSSRRSYEQYF
TRBV6-2/TRBV6-3 CASSYSGGRGSYEQYF
TRBV5-1 CASSGRTGPQETQYF
TRBV11-2 CASSLNLQGPNTEAFF
TRBV19 CASSSGDRGNTEAFF
TRBV30 CAQHRSGDFGNTIYF
TRBV4-3 CASSQVEGAGVGDTEAFF
TRBV25-1 CASSGDLDIQYF
TRBV5-1 CASSPGQENSPLHF
TRBV7-9 CASSTRQGALETQYF
TRBV6-1 CASSPDREFYEQYF
TRBV28 CASSRFPRGYSGANVLTF
TRBV10-2 CAVQHSGREQYF
TRBV20-1 CSANRPPSSGRRGETQYF
TRBV15 CATSVTGIQETQYF